One sample yielded the 14 T cell receptor beta chains listed below, sequenced in a study of blood T cell repertoires in COVID-19. Sequencing was performed with immunoSEQ multiplex PCR; in TCRdb, only in-frame clones are kept and a portion is missing. The table lists more than 150,000 clones, roughly 81% of them singletons. What was sequenced was peripheral blood. The source is a woman older than 75 with COVID-19, enrolled during active disease.

This clone has a handful of counts. J is TRBJ2-1 and V is TRBV4-1; D unresolved. Germline V gene data show CDR1 as MGHRA and CDR2 as YSYEKL. The CDR3 runs 13 residues. V lost 4 bases to trimming and J lost 6 bases, with 10 bases between them. The DNA for the CDR3 is TGCGCCAGCAGCCGAGGCGGTACCAATGAGCAGTTCTTC. This gives the protein CASSRGGTNEQFF.

The gene calls are TRBV6-5 and TRBJ1-1; D is ambiguous. The germline CDR1 and CDR2 sequences are MNHEY and SVGAGI. V was shortened by 4 bases and J by 3 bases, with 12 bases between the two germline ends. This CDR3 contains 14 residues. CDR3 in DNA: TGTGCCAGCAGTTCCTCGACATGGTACACTGAAGCTTTCTTT. Translation gives CASSSSTWYTEAFF.

V is TRBV3-1 (or the pseudogene TRBV3-2) and J is TRBJ1-2, with 7 bases that match TRBD1. Germline V gene lookup returns CDR1 LGHDT and CDR2 YNNKEL (reference sequence). J lost 7 bases, V lost 4 bases, and 9 bases had no gene match. This CDR3 contains 14 residues. The CDR3 is CASSRIDRVTGYTF. Written as DNA, the CDR3 is TGTGCCAGCAGCCGGATAGACAGGGTGACTGGCTACACCTTC.

This clone was observed at least ten times. The rearrangement joins TRBV5-1 to TRBJ1-1, with D possibly matching TRBD1 (6 bases). V dropped 0 bases and J dropped 3 bases, with 12 bases sitting between them. This CDR3 spans 15 amino acids. The germline CDR1 and CDR2 sequences are SGHRS and YFSETQ. The CDR3 spells CASSLAGTPDTEAFF. CDR3 DNA sequence: TGCGCCAGCAGCTTGGCCGGGACACCGGACACTGAAGCTTTCTTT.

The gene calls are TRBV11-3 and TRBJ1-6, with TRBD1 as a possible D gene (6 bases). With 5 bases removed from V and 8 bases from J, the gap between germline ends came to 13 bases. This CDR3 has 14 residues. Germline CDR1 SGHNT, CDR2 YENEEA. The CDR3 sequence: CASSPRDIHSPLHF. In nucleotides, the CDR3 is TGTGCCAGCAGCCCCCGGGACATTCATTCACCCCTCCACTTT.

This chain connects TRBV6-1 to TRBJ2-1, with D possibly matching TRBD1 (6 bases). This CDR3 has 17 residues. The V and J ends lost 4 bases and 3 bases respectively, with 19 bases between them. Germline V gene sequence: CDR1 MNHNS, CDR2 SASEGT. The CDR3: CASSVRDRSGSYNEQFF. The CDR3, as DNA: TGTGCCAGCAGTGTCCGAGACAGGTCGGGTAGCTACAATGAGCAGTTCTTC.

As DNA, the CDR3 is TGTGCCTGGAGTGGAGACAGGGGGGGAACTAATGAAAAACTGTTTTTT. Amino acids: CAWSGDRGGTNEKLFF. V and J are TRBV30 and TRBJ1-4, with 9 bases that match TRBD1. Looked up from germline, CDR1 is GTSNPN and CDR2 is SVGIG (reference sequence). The CDR3 is 16 amino acids. Germline trimming cut 1 base from V and 1 base from J; bases unmatched to any gene: 4.

This chain uses TRBV27 with TRBJ1-5, with a possible D match to TRBD1 (5 bases). The CDR3 spans 15 residues. The germline V and J ends were trimmed by 4 bases and 2 bases, with 12 bases remaining between them. In germline, CDR1 is MNHEY, CDR2 SMNVEV (reference sequence). The DNA for the CDR3 is TGTGCCAGCAGTTCTCAGGGCAGGCGCAATCAGCCCCAGCATTTT. This codes for CASSSQGRRNQPQHF.

About this clone: Its ends do not fully match the called genes, so a read error is possible. The chain employs TRBV7-8 and TRBJ1-4, with D maybe TRBD1 (6 bases). CDR1 is SGHVS, CDR2 FQNEAQ, per germline. The CDR3 runs 15 residues. The CDR3: CASSPGTGFPSAGYF. The CDR3 DNA reads as TGTGCCAGCAGCCCGGGAACAGGGTTCCCTTCCGCAGGTTATTTT.

This rearrangement joins TRBV6-2 or TRBV6-3 to TRBJ1-2, with 7 bases matching TRBD1. Trimming cost V 6 bases and J 3 bases; bases outside gene matches: 7. The germline CDR1 and CDR2 sequences are MNHEY and SVGEGT. This CDR3 is built from 14 residues. Here the CDR3 DNA reads TGTGCCAGCAGGCCTCCGGGACAGTACTATGGCTACACCTTC. It yields the protein CASRPPGQYYGYTF.

This sequence joins TRBV28 and TRBJ2-3, with 10 positions matching TRBD1. This CDR3 region has 14 residues. CDR1 MDHEN and CDR2 SYDVKM come from the germline V gene. V trimming: 8 bases; J trimming: 9 bases; junction bases outside the gene matches: 11. CDR3 residues: CASDPGQGPPTQYF. The CDR3 DNA reads as TGTGCCAGCGATCCGGGACAGGGGCCCCCGACGCAGTATTTT.

This chain connects TRBV7-9 to TRBJ2-3; 10 nucleotides agree with TRBD2. This CDR3 region has 16 residues. V shed 1 base, J shed 6 bases, and the junction held 7 bases outside the gene matches. CDR1 is SEHNR and CDR2 is FQNEAQ in the germline V gene (reference sequence). DNA for the CDR3: TGTGCCAGCAGCTTAGAACTAGCGGGATCTTACGATACGCAGTATTTT. Protein product: CASSLELAGSYDTQYF.

The chain couples TRBV7-6 to TRBJ1-5, with 8 nucleotides matching TRBD1. The CDR3 runs to 14 residues. Trimming removed 5 bases from V and 6 bases from J; junction bases left unmatched: 6. CDR1 is SGHVS and CDR2 is FNYEAQ in the germline V gene. The CDR3 sequence is CASSPRTGLQPQHF. The DNA of the CDR3 is TGTGCCAGCAGCCCCAGGACAGGGCTTCAGCCCCAGCATTTT.

This chain joins TRBV7-3 and TRBJ1-5, with D uncertain. The CDR3 is 13 residues long. The ends were cut back, 2 bases at V and 6 bases at J, with 8 bases in the middle. Germline V gene sequence: CDR1 SGHTA, CDR2 FQGTGA. CDR3 sequence: CASSLSEGQPQHF. In DNA form, the CDR3 reads TGTGCCAGCAGCTTATCGGAGGGTCAGCCCCAGCATTTT.